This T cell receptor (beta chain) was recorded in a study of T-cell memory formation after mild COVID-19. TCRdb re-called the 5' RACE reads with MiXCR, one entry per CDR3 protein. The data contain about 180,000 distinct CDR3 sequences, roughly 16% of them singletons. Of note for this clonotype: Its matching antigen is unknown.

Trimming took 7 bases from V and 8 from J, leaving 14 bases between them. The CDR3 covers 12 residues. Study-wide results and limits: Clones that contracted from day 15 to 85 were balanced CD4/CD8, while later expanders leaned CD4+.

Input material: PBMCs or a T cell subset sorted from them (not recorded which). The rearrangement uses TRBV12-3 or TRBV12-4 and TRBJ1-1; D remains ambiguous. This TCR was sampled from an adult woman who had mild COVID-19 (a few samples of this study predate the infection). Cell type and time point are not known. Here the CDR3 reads CASTLFGGEAFF. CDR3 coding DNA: TGTGCCAGCACCCTATTCGGAGGGGAAGCTTTCTTT.